Detailed here is one TCR beta chain. Its antigen is unknown. No much larger clone is present one base from it, and per-base qualities are unavailable. These data come from a study of cytomegalovirus exposure and HLA in healthy donors (TCRdb year 2017). Background on the whole study: An earlier analysis of approximately 640 of the donors reported more than 250 Gb of sequence data and 117 million unique TCR beta sequences from some 180 million T cells. In addition to the first cohort of 650 to 800 subjects, a separate validation cohort of 100 to 150 different subjects was used. Using immunosequencing, the study profiled T cell repertoires from about 610 subjects and related those repertoires to cytomegalovirus serostatus. To predict cytomegalovirus infection status, the study combined high-throughput TCR immunosequencing, statistical association of individual TCRs with disease status, and machine learning. A later analysis re-examined previously published TCR beta repertoires from roughly 650 donors and added high-resolution HLA genotyping to investigate patterns of TCR occurrence. Roughly 300 gigabases of sequencing data and approximately 92 million unique TCR sequences made up an early release that covered around 640 HLA-typed donors. The study aimed to test whether cataloging public T cell receptors could reveal signatures of past pathogen exposure. Roughly 5 DR-DQ haplotypes were treated as single units for association and clustering because of strong linkage in the cohort. In a later genetic analysis, genome-wide SNP genotypes for 398 of the 666 donors were used, and that subset was treated as a discovery cohort. Class I and class II HLA loci were covered by the typing at four-digit resolution. Donor age, sex, ethnicity and CMV serostatus were compiled alongside the repertoire data. To decide whether each TCR beta V gene segment behaved as functional or pseudogenic, an earlier analysis of some 570 of the donors relied on high-throughput TCR beta sequencing. In the later analysis, no new phenotypic data were used to find candidate immune exposures; instead, reliance was placed on TCR beta sequences and their occurrence across donors. Among 350 to 400 genotyped donors of the cohort, an average of around 240,000 unique TCR beta nucleotide sequences were sequenced per donor, about a sixth of them non-productive. All discovery cohort repertoires had been generated on a single sequencing platform. Typing coverage differed by locus: A, B, C, DRB1 and DQB1 were typed in roughly 620-630 donors, DQA1 in about 510, DPA1 in 600 to 610, and DPB1 in just under 490. The genetic ancestry cluster associated with self-reported Caucasian donors included 81% of the 398 genotyped donors.

The receptor library was made with the immunoSEQ multiplex PCR assay. For the multiplex PCR, a mixture combining 60 forward primers for TCR Vbeta segments and 13 reverse primers for TCR Jbeta segments was used. The CDR3 region of rearranged TCR beta genes was amplified from genomic DNA by a multiplex PCR assay. Amplified TCR beta libraries were sequenced as 87-base-pair reads on the Illumina HiSeq System. On the authors' methods: A later analysis counted 65 million to 90 million unique TCR beta chains across the 690 or so repertoires, and roughly 10 million of these chains were shared by at least two donors. Raw reads were error-corrected and collapsed into unique sequences with a nearest-neighbor algorithm that merged closely related sequences to remove PCR and sequencing errors. To assign V, D and J gene segments, CDR3 sequences were aligned to IMGT reference sequences. For a sequence to be retained, at least a six-nucleotide match to both a V gene segment and a J gene segment was required. Rearrangements were classified as productive when the CDR3 lacked stop codons and remained in frame with V and J, and all other rearrangements were classified as non-productive. Following IMGT convention, CDR3 was defined as the stretch from the second conserved V-encoded cysteine up to the conserved J-encoded phenylalanine. The earlier analysis of about 610 of the donors excluded sequences that lacked an unambiguous match to a single V gene segment. An earlier analysis of almost 600 of the donors classified V segments as functional when productive rearrangements were above 56.7% and as segregating when the standard deviation between donors was above 5%. A statistical classification framework was built to diagnose cytomegalovirus status from the catalog of TCR beta chain sequences. In a later analysis, V and J genes were assigned by comparing TCR nucleotide sequences against IMGT/GENE-DB human TR gene sequences. The TCRdist pipeline was used in a later analysis to assign CDR3 sequences and most-parsimonious VDJ recombination scenarios. In a later analysis, each TCR beta chain was defined by its CDR3 amino acid sequence together with its V-gene family, and reads lacking a unique V-gene family were excluded. To address suspected cross-contamination and a sequencing artifact, a later analysis removed over 500 highly shared, low-generation-probability nucleotide sequences. A later analysis calculated a clonal expansion index for each public chain from normalized within-repertoire ranks of inferred template counts. A later analysis computed generation probabilities with a VDJ recombination model fitted to out-of-frame rearrangements, and checked the results against IGoR. In a later analysis, TCR-TCR, TCR-HLA and TCR-CMV co-occurrence was scored with hypergeometric tests, and a repertoire-size bias correction was applied to TCR pairs. In a later analysis, false discovery rates were estimated by permuting HLA or CMV assignments 20 times. In a later analysis, co-occurring TCRs were grouped with DBSCAN, and TCRdist sequence similarity was added when clustering was performed within HLA-allele-positive subsets. Repertoires with fewer than 30,000 or more than 120,000 public chains, plus five repertoires with anomalous nucleotide sharing, were excluded from co-occurrence clustering. TCRdb's version of the immuneACCESS table is confined to in-frame rearrangements and falls short of the full clone set. An unresolved V gene accounts for under half of the shortfall where checked; the remainder is of unknown origin. That table supplies the V and J calls and clone size; D and trimming were determined from the DNA. The table for this sample lists more than 90,000 clones; roughly 73% of them were counted only once. The ten largest clones add up to roughly 0.92% of the sample.

Points the paper makes about the study in general: In the study, about 150 TCR beta chains were listed as associated with cytomegalovirus. In a later genetic analysis, fewer N-insertions in productive TCRs were reported among donors in an Asian-associated ancestry cluster than the roughly 640-donor mean. When HLA alleles, especially DR and DQ, strongly co-occurred, TCR associations were difficult to assign to individual alleles. The presence/absence analyses assumed that sequencing depth was roughly uniform across donors, and that assumption may not be true. A later analysis found that most CMV-associated TCR beta chains appeared HLA-restricted, with HLA associations seemingly driven largely by CMV exposure. The authors suggested that the approach could potentially be extended to other disease states and immunological phenotypes. In an earlier analysis of about 550 of the donors, most TCR beta V segments were observed in productive rearrangements about 90% or about 30% of the time, broadly matching IMGT annotations. Over 15 rarely observed V segments, including chromosome 9 orphons, were excluded from the earlier analysis of approximately 500 of the donors because counts were too low. Linkage disequilibrium might explain the correlated functional status among segregating V segments, but an unknown experimental factor could not be ruled out. A later genetic analysis associated a missense DCLRE1C variant with V-gene and J-gene trimming of TCR beta chains, and an independent cohort replicated the association. A group of highly shared sequence variants was considered likely to be a technical artifact of the sequencing pipeline. A further reported finding was that TCR beta sequences accurately predicted the HLA-A and HLA-B alleles for most subjects in the first cohort. In this cohort, only TCR beta chains were sequenced, and detectable features were limited by the absence of alpha or paired-chain data. Three of the identified cytomegalovirus-associated TCR beta chains were confirmed in vitro to be specific for cytomegalovirus antigens. A later analysis found that HLA-associated TCR beta chains were more clonally expanded and had lower generation probabilities than equally common non-associated chains. In a later analysis, several top co-occurrence clusters were reported to appear linked to parvovirus B19, influenza, CMV and Epstein-Barr virus. Specific HLA alleles were associated with roughly 17,000 TCR beta sequences at a false discovery rate of 0.05 in a later analysis. The classifier was reported to diagnose cytomegalovirus status with high specificity and sensitivity in both the original and validation cohorts. Most TCR sequences were observed very rarely across donors, whereas some public TCRs were present in many individuals. CMV serostatus was the only immune exposure information available for the cohort. In a later analysis, TCR association rates were found to vary across HLA loci, with the most associated TCRs seen for DRB1 alleles and the fewest for HLA-C alleles. HLA typing was unavailable for some donors at each locus, so association tests used only the typed subset.

The cohort comprised several hundred healthy bone marrow donors. All cohort members were sampled while nominally healthy, although unrecorded immune exposures were likely present. The donor tested CMV seronegative and was one of the 352 seronegative cohort members. A peripheral blood sample was provided by each donor, and peripheral blood mononuclear cells were used for TCR beta sequencing. Genomic DNA extraction from the blood cell samples was performed with the Qiagen DNeasy Blood Extraction Kit. The sequence was collected from a woman in her twenties or thirties in good health and CMV-seronegative. The sequenced sample consisted of PBMCs.

The CDR3 protein sequence reads: CSVAPGLSQSYTF. The nucleotide sequence is TGCAGCGTTGCCCCGGGTCTCTCTCAAAGCTACACCTTC. The rearrangement joined TRBV29-1 to TRBJ1-2; the D gene is unclear. The germline V gene yields SQVTM for CDR1 and ANQGSEA for CDR2. Between the V and J ends, shortened by 4 bases and 9 bases respectively, the junction contains 18 bases. The CDR3 has 13 amino acids, counting the end cysteine and phenylalanine. Of all the DNA, just the CDR3 is kept, 39 bases in frame from base 1.